A selection of T cell receptor beta chains follows, all from one sample in a study of memory CD4+ T cells and cytomegalovirus serostatus. TCRdb keeps only in-frame clones here, not all; method: immunoSEQ multiplex PCR. The sample gives tens of thousands of clones, roughly 80% of which show up once; 0.77% is in the top ten. The sequencing sample was made of memory CD4+ T cells from blood. The receptors originated from an adult in good health and CMV-seronegative. The CDR3 runs from the conserved cysteine through the conserved F or W. D genes are given only for firm matches. Some rows have no size entry. The others give once, few or many, or a class for an expanded clone.

J gene,D gene,clone size,V gene,CDR3 protein,CDR3 DNA
TRBJ1-5,NA,NA,TRBV2,CASRVGIVNQPQHF,TGTGCCAGCAGGGTGGGGATAGTGAATCAGCCCCAGCATTTT
TRBJ1-4,NA,NA,TRBV5-1,CASSFSQGSEKLFF,TGCGCCAGCAGCTTTTCCCAGGGAAGTGAAAAACTGTTTTTT
TRBJ2-3,NA,NA,TRBV5-1,CASSLTGDGTDTQYF,TGCGCCAGCAGCTTGACGGGGGACGGCACAGATACGCAGTATTTT
TRBJ1-5,NA,once,TRBV21-1,CASSKKEGGSNQPQHF,TGTGCCAGCAGCAAAAAAGAAGGCGGTAGCAATCAGCCCCAGCATTTT
TRBJ2-7,TRBD2,NA,TRBV5-5,CASSMVFASGFYEQYF,TGTGCCAGCAGCATGGTTTTCGCTAGCGGCTTCTACGAGCAGTACTTC
TRBJ2-7,TRBD1,NA,TRBV5-5,CASSLEPGGNYEQYF,TGTGCCAGCAGCTTGGAACCAGGGGGCAACTACGAGCAGTACTTC
TRBJ2-5,NA,NA,TRBV11-2,CASSLERQKETQYF,TGTGCCAGCAGCTTAGAAAGGCAGAAAGAGACCCAGTACTTC
TRBJ2-1,TRBD2,NA,TRBV19,CASSISRTGRQVRKYNEQFF,TGTGCCAGTAGTATTAGTCGGACCGGGAGGCAAGTTAGGAAGTACAATGAGCAGTTCTTC
TRBJ2-4,NA,NA,TRBV30,CAWKSKNIQYF,TGTGCCTGGAAATCCAAAAACATTCAGTACTTC
TRBJ2-2,NA,few,TRBV10-3,CATKPHTNTGELFF,TGTGCCACGAAACCACATACGAACACCGGGGAGCTGTTTTTT
TRBJ1-1,NA,NA,TRBV6-6,CASSPIGGTQTEAFF,TGTGCCAGCAGTCCCATAGGGGGTACTCAAACTGAAGCTTTCTTT
TRBJ2-7,TRBD1,NA,TRBV28,CASSQGDGPKKQYF,TGTGCCAGCAGCCAGGGGGACGGCCCTAAGAAGCAGTACTTC
TRBJ1-2,NA,NA,TRBV6-5,CASRRTDEGGYTF,TGTGCCAGCAGACGGACGGACGAGGGAGGCTACACCTTC
TRBJ1-5,TRBD1,once,TRBV29-1,CSVGTGNQPQHF,TGCAGCGTAGGGACAGGCAATCAGCCCCAGCATTTT
TRBJ2-7,TRBD1,NA,TRBV6-1,CASSESWTGNYEQYF,TGTGCCAGCAGTGAATCTTGGACAGGGAACTACGAGCAGTACTTC
TRBJ1-4,NA,few,TRBV5-5,CASSLGWSRGDEKLFF,TGTGCCAGCAGCTTGGGATGGTCCAGGGGCGATGAAAAACTGTTTTTT
TRBJ2-7,TRBD2,NA,TRBV7-2,CASSVHSGGAYEQYF,TGTGCCAGCAGCGTGCATAGCGGGGGGGCCTACGAGCAGTACTTC
TRBJ2-7,TRBD1,NA,TRBV7-6,CASSSTDRGEQYF,TGTGCCAGCAGCTCTACAGACAGGGGTGAGCAGTACTTC
TRBJ2-3,NA,NA,TRBV2,CASSPTTTTTDTQYF,TGTGCCAGCAGTCCGACCACGACAACCACAGATACGCAGTATTTT
TRBJ2-5,NA,NA,TRBV5-4,CASSFGHLQETQYF,TGTGCCAGCAGCTTTGGACACCTACAAGAGACCCAGTACTTC
TRBJ1-5,NA,NA,TRBV7-2,CASSLDGGTPSQPQHF,TGTGCCAGCAGCTTAGATGGGGGAACCCCTTCTCAGCCCCAGCATTTT
TRBJ1-2,TRBD1,NA,TRBV6-5,CASSPRQGTYGYTF,TGTGCCAGCAGCCCGAGACAGGGGACCTATGGCTACACCTTC
TRBJ2-1,TRBD2,NA,TRBV11-1,CASSLAIGTSGPNNEQFF,TGTGCCAGCAGCTTAGCTATCGGGACTAGCGGCCCCAACAATGAGCAGTTCTTC
TRBJ1-2,TRBD1,NA,TRBV10-3,CAISEGTGGPGYTF,TGTGCCATCAGTGAGGGCACAGGGGGCCCTGGCTACACCTTC
TRBJ2-2,NA,NA,TRBV5-4,CASSLALQGPNTGELFF,TGTGCCAGCAGCTTGGCTTTACAGGGACCCAACACCGGGGAGCTGTTTTTT
TRBJ2-1,NA,NA,TRBV7-6,CASSLGRGLLNEQFF,TGTGCCAGCAGCTTAGGACGGGGGCTTCTTAATGAGCAGTTCTTC
TRBJ2-5,NA,few,TRBV28,CASRPLGETQYF,TGTGCCAGCAGACCCCTGGGTGAGACCCAGTACTTC
TRBJ1-2,NA,NA,TRBV28,CASSLGRNEYGYTF,TGTGCCAGCAGTTTAGGGAGAAACGAATATGGCTACACCTTC
TRBJ1-6,TRBD1,NA,TRBV14,CASSQEIGGNSPLHF,TGTGCCAGCAGCCAAGAAATAGGGGGCAATTCACCCCTCCACTTT
TRBJ1-1,NA,NA,TRBV28,CASSFSAGLEAFF,TGTGCCAGCAGTTTCTCGGCAGGGTTGGAAGCTTTCTTT
TRBJ2-5,TRBD1,NA,TRBV18,CASSPYTGVTQYF,TGTGCCAGCTCACCCTACACAGGGGTGACCCAGTACTTC
TRBJ1-2,TRBD1,NA,TRBV5-6,CASSLRSAGGAGYGYTF,TGTGCCAGCAGCTTACGTTCTGCAGGGGGCGCGGGCTATGGCTACACCTTC
TRBJ2-7,NA,NA,TRBV6-5,CASSYSTNKGPGEQYF,TGTGCCAGCAGTTACTCGACGAACAAGGGTCCGGGCGAGCAGTACTTC
TRBJ2-1,NA,NA,TRBV28,CASSLTQGRYANEQFF,TGTGCCAGCAGTTTGACACAGGGCAGATACGCCAATGAGCAGTTCTTC
TRBJ1-1,NA,NA,TRBV4-1,CASSQEQRRTEAFF,TGCGCCAGCAGCCAAGAACAGAGGCGAACTGAAGCTTTCTTT
TRBJ1-4,NA,few,TRBV5-5,CASSLGWGNEKLFF,TGTGCCAGCAGCTTGGGCTGGGGCAATGAAAAACTGTTTTTT
TRBJ1-6,NA,NA,TRBV5-1,CASSPVGEPDSPLHF,TGCGCCAGCAGCCCCGTGGGGGAACCCGATTCACCCCTCCACTTT
TRBJ1-2,NA,NA,TRBV6-6,CASSYLNYGYTF,TGTGCCAGCAGTTACCTAAACTATGGCTACACCTTC
TRBJ2-3,NA,NA,TRBV19,CASSIGTRTGTDTQYF,TGTGCCAGTAGTATAGGAACGAGAACGGGGACAGATACGCAGTATTTT
TRBJ2-7,TRBD1,NA,TRBV11-2,CASSPSRRDRGQSYEQYF,TGTGCCAGCAGCCCGAGCCGCCGGGACAGGGGGCAATCCTACGAGCAGTACTTC
TRBJ1-5,TRBD1,NA,TRBV7-8,CASSIGRTGINQPQHF,TGTGCCAGCAGCATTGGGCGGACAGGAATCAATCAGCCCCAGCATTTT
TRBJ1-5,NA,NA,TRBV4-2,CASSQAVGAEYNQPQHF,TGTGCCAGCAGCCAAGCAGTAGGAGCGGAATACAATCAGCCCCAGCATTTT
TRBJ1-2,NA,NA,TRBV10-3,CAISGPEFSYTF,TGTGCCATCAGTGGCCCCGAGTTCAGCTACACCTTC
TRBJ1-4,NA,NA,TRBV11-2,CASSLGPNRGEKLFF,TGTGCCAGCAGCTTAGGTCCGAACCGGGGTGAAAAACTGTTTTTT
TRBJ1-2,TRBD1,NA,TRBV27,CASSRQGTNYGYTF,TGTGCCAGCAGTAGACAGGGGACTAACTATGGCTACACCTTC
TRBJ1-2,NA,few,TRBV15,CATSRDGMANYGYTF,TGTGCCACCAGCAGAGATGGGATGGCTAACTATGGCTACACCTTC
TRBJ1-2,TRBD1,NA,TRBV9,CASSVERTGYGYTF,TGTGCCAGCAGCGTGGAACGGACAGGTTATGGCTACACCTTC
TRBJ2-1,TRBD2,NA,TRBV9,CASSLAPGTSGVNEQFF,TGTGCCAGCAGCTTGGCCCCCGGGACTAGCGGGGTTAATGAGCAGTTCTTC
TRBJ2-1,NA,once,TRBV12-5,CASGAALTDEQFF,TGTGCTAGTGGGGCAGCCCTTACGGACGAGCAGTTCTTC
TRBJ1-1,TRBD1,NA,TRBV2,CASSFRQGVTEAFF,TGTGCCAGCAGTTTTAGACAGGGGGTAACTGAAGCTTTCTTT
TRBJ2-3,NA,NA,TRBV2,CASSETVSTDTQYF,TGTGCCAGCAGTGAAACGGTCTCCACAGATACGCAGTATTTT
TRBJ1-3,NA,once,TRBV29-1,CSVSPGNTIYF,TGCAGCGTCAGCCCTGGAAACACCATATATTTT
TRBJ2-1,NA,NA,TRBV19,CASSGLGGNEQFF,TGTGCCAGTAGCGGACTCGGCGGCAATGAGCAGTTCTTC